The 30 T cell receptor beta chains listed next were all sequenced from one sample in a study of T cells in women clearing cervical HPV infection. Measured with immunoSEQ multiplex PCR; TCRdb has only the in-frame clones, and not every one. The table for this sample gives more than 25,000 clones. The specimen sequenced was blood buffy coat. The receptors come from a woman aged 18-70 years with a cervical HPV16 infection that either progressed to CIN3+ or cleared (not recorded which).

Points on this clone: The read falls 3 residues short of the CDR3 end, and the missing part is taken from the germline J gene. The chain links TRBV19 to TRBJ1-5; D remains ambiguous. Germline V CDR1 and CDR2: LNHDA, SQIVND (reference sequence). Deletions cut 1 base from V and 7 bases from J, with 14 bases between. The CDR3 sequence is 15 residues long. CDR3 DNA (partial): TGTGCCAGTAGTATAGCGGCGGCCTCCGGCCAGCCC. Protein product: CASSIAAASGQP. The full-length CDR3 reads as CASSIAAASGQPQHF.

In the case of this clone: The read terminates 3 residues before the CDR3 end, so the remaining end is supplied by the germline J gene. The V call is TRBV5-1, the J call TRBJ1-2, with TRBD1 matching over 7 bases. The length of the CDR3 is 16 residues. CDR1 is SGHRS and CDR2 is YFSETQ in the germline V gene. The CDR3 sequence: CASSLEGARPTDTYTF. The DNA read from the CDR3 is TGCGCCAGCAGCTTGGAGGGGGCCCGGCCCACAGATACC.

Concerning this clone: The sequenced fragment ends 3 residues before the CDR3 boundary, so the rest is inferred from the germline J gene. This chain links TRBV19 with TRBJ1-2; a weak D match, TRBD1 (5 bases). The CDR3 runs to 18 residues. Germline lookup yields CDR1 LNHDA and CDR2 SQIVND (reference sequence). The sequenced part of the CDR3 DNA is TGTGCCAGTAGTAAAGGGACTAGCGGGGTAGGAGGGTACAATGAC. Protein: CASSKGTSGVGGYND. The CDR3 in its entirety is CASSKGTSGVGGYNDYTF.

In regard to this clone: The sequence runs out 3 residues before the end of the CDR3; the remainder is reconstructed from the germline J gene. This sequence joins TRBV7-3 and TRBJ2-1, with 9 bases matching TRBD2. V lost 2 bases to trimming and J lost 2 bases; unmatched junction nucleotides: 1. The CDR3 has 15 amino acids. Germline loops: CDR1 SGHTA, CDR2 FQGTGA. CDR3 DNA (partial): TGTGCCAGCAGCTTAGCGGGGGGGACCTACAATGAG. Its protein product is CASSLAGGTYNE. The entire CDR3 protein reads CASSLAGGTYNEQFF. The full variable domain, completed using reference TRBV7-3 and TRBJ2-1, is GAGVSQTPSNKVTEKGKYVELRCDPISGHTALYWYRQSLGQGPEFLIYFQGTGAADDSGLPNDRFFAVRPEGSVSTLKIQRTERGDSAVYLCASSLAGGTYNEQFFGPGTRLTVL.

With regard to this clone: The observed sequence ends 3 residues before the CDR3 terminus, with the missing tail filled in from the germline J gene. The V and J genes are TRBV20-1 and TRBJ1-2; TRBD1 matches at 10 bases. This CDR3 region has 14 residues. Looked up from germline, CDR1 is DFQATT and CDR2 is SNEGSKA (reference sequence). CDR3 DNA, as far as it was read: TGCAGTGCTAGAGTCCCCGGACAGGGGGGGGGC. It encodes CSARVPGQGGG. The complete CDR3 reads CSARVPGQGGGYTF.

Regarding this clone: The read ends 3 residues shy of where the CDR3 ends; the end is completed using the germline J gene. The chain links TRBV5-4 to TRBJ2-5, with 9 bases aligning to TRBD2. With V trimmed by 0 bases and J by 5 bases, 5 bases remained unmatched. Germline CDR1 and CDR2: SGHNT and YYREEE (reference sequence). CDR3 length: 15 residues. CDR3 residues: CASSLGGGALETQYF. The CDR3 DNA, read in part, is TGTGCCAGCAGCTTGGGCGGGGGGGCACTTGAGACC.

As concerns this clone: Read data end 3 residues before the CDR3 end; the end is taken from the germline J gene. V usage is TRBV18 and J usage is TRBJ2-2; D is uncertain. Germline V gene data show CDR1 as KGHSH and CDR2 as LQKENI. V lost 2 bases to trimming and J lost 0 bases, with 7 bases between them. The CDR3 has 15 residues. Partial CDR3 DNA: TGTGCCAGCTCACCAGGTAGTCCGAACACCGGGGAG. It yields the protein CASSPGSPNTGE. The whole CDR3 sequence is CASSPGSPNTGELFF.

Turning to this clone: The DNA ends 3 residues before the CDR3 does, and the rest of the CDR3 is filled in from the germline J gene. The chain uses TRBV6-2 or TRBV6-3 and TRBJ1-6; possible D gene TRBD1, 5 bases. V lost 3 bases and J lost 7, with 13 bases in between. There are 15 residues in the CDR3. Germline assignment: CDR1 MNHEY and CDR2 SVGEGT. This CDR3 reads CASSYVGTGNSPLHF. The CDR3 DNA, read in part, is TGTGCCAGCAGTTATGTAGGGACTGGCAATTCACCC.

As to this clone: The CDR3 end falls 3 residues outside the read, so it is completed with the germline J gene. V usage is TRBV10-3 and J usage is TRBJ2-2; 12 bases match TRBD2. In germline, CDR1 is ENHRY, CDR2 SYGVKD. The CDR3 spans 15 residues. The V gene end was trimmed by 2 bases and the J gene end by 6 bases; junction bases not matched to a gene: 1. Partial CDR3 DNA: TGTGCCATCAGTGAGGCTAGCGGGGGGGCCGGGGAG. Translation gives CAISEASGGAGE. The full CDR3 sequence reads CAISEASGGAGELFF.

Concerning this clone itself: Coverage ceases 3 residues before the CDR3 finishes, and the germline J gene fills in the end. The rearrangement joins TRBV5-1 to TRBJ1-4, with 9 bases identical to TRBD1. The CDR3 covers 15 residues. V lost 0 bases and J lost 7; bases outside the gene matches: 4. The germline V gene has CDR1 SGHRS and CDR2 YFSETQ. The CDR3 bases that were read are TGCGCCAGCAGCTTGGCCCCGGACAGGGGTGAAAAA. The encoded protein is CASSLAPDRGEK. The full CDR3 protein reads CASSLAPDRGEKLFF. The full variable domain, its missing parts supplied by reference TRBV5-1 and TRBJ1-4, is KAGVTQTPRYLIKTRGQQVTLSCSPISGHRSVSWYQQTPGQGLQFLFEYFSETQRNKGNFPGRFSGRQFSNSRSEMNVSTLELGDSALYLCASSLAPDRGEKLFFGSGTQLSVL.

Of note for this clone: The read falls 3 residues short of the CDR3 end, and the missing part is taken from the germline J gene. This chain connects TRBV6-2 or TRBV6-3 to TRBJ1-4; maybe TRBD1 (6 bases). The CDR3 consists of 15 residues. Germline V gene data show CDR1 as MNHEY and CDR2 as SVGEGT. The ends were cut back, 6 bases at V and 2 bases at J, with 13 bases in the middle. This chain's CDR3 is CASRTGIVTNEKLFF. The sequenced part of the CDR3 DNA is TGTGCCAGCAGAACAGGGATCGTTACTAATGAAAAA.

On this clone: The read finishes 3 residues shy of the CDR3 end, and the germline J gene is used to complete it. This chain joins TRBV19 and TRBJ1-2, with D perhaps matching TRBD1 (5 bases). This CDR3 has 15 amino acids. Germline V gene lookup returns CDR1 LNHDA and CDR2 SQIVND (reference sequence). CDR3 DNA, as far as it was read: TGTGCCAGTAGTATGGGGCGGGGGGAGGATAATGAC. Amino acids: CASSMGRGEDND. The whole CDR3 reads CASSMGRGEDNDYTF.

Note on this clone: The read ends 3 residues before the CDR3 terminus; that terminus is restored from the germline J gene. The rearrangement links TRBV2 to TRBJ2-1; 9 bases are a match to TRBD1. The CDR3 loop spans 16 amino acids. With 2 bases clipped from V and 9 bases from J, the junction kept 11 bases outside the gene matches. Germline values: CDR1 SNHLY, CDR2 FYNNEI. The CDR3 protein is CASSEKLGTGNTEQFF. The CDR3 bases that were read are TGTGCCAGCAGTGAAAAACTGGGGACAGGGAATACTGAG.

For this clone: The read comes to an end 3 residues before the CDR3 does, leaving the germline J gene to fill in the end. The chain uses TRBV5-1 and TRBJ2-1; 8 nucleotides agree with TRBD2. Looked up from germline, CDR1 is SGHRS and CDR2 is YFSETQ. The CDR3 consists of 14 residues. V was pared by 5 bases and J by 4 bases, with 5 bases of the junction left unmatched. CDR3 residues: CASRPGGAYNEQFF. CDR3 bases read: TGCGCCAGCAGACCGGGGGGGGCATACAATGAG.

Worth noting for this clone: With the read ending 3 residues before the CDR3 end, the germline J gene is used to fill in that end. The rearrangement joins TRBV10-3 to TRBJ1-2, with 8 bases that match TRBD1. Per germline, CDR1 ENHRY and CDR2 SYGVKD. The V gene end was trimmed by 2 bases and the J gene end by 6 bases; junction bases not matched to a gene: 8. The CDR3 runs 15 residues. The CDR3 reads CAISEASGTGNGYTF. The CDR3 bases that were read are TGTGCCATCAGTGAGGCTTCCGGGACAGGCAATGGC.

Comments on this clone: The read ends 3 residues early relative to the CDR3; the germline J gene fills the gap. The gene calls are TRBV18 and TRBJ1-2; 8 bases are a match to TRBD1. Germline CDR1 and CDR2: KGHSH and LQKENI. CDR3 length: 15 residues. V lost 4 bases, J lost 0 bases, and 4 bases stayed unmatched. The CDR3 spells CASSQDRGTNYGYTF. Incomplete CDR3 DNA: TGTGCCAGCTCACAAGACAGGGGTACTAACTATGGC.

As to this clone: The read ends 3 residues shy of where the CDR3 ends; the end is completed using the germline J gene. The J gene is TRBJ2-1, the V gene TRBV7-3; 8 nucleotides align to TRBD2. J gave up 4 bases and V 4 bases, and 6 bases lay outside the gene matches. The CDR3 sequence is 15 residues long. Germline values: CDR1 SGHTA, CDR2 FQGTGA. The CDR3 loop reads CASSYGGALYNEQFF. The CDR3 DNA, read in part, is TGTGCCAGCAGCTACGGGGGGGCACTGTACAATGAG.

Turning to this clone: The read terminates 3 residues ahead of where the CDR3 ends, so the germline J gene completes it. The chain recombines TRBV10-3 with TRBJ2-5; 9 nucleotides line up with TRBD1. The V and J ends lost 7 bases and 3 bases, in that order; junction bases with no gene match: 6. The CDR3 has 14 residues. Germline values: CDR1 ENHRY, CDR2 SYGVKD. The CDR3: CAITRDRAKETQYF. Incomplete CDR3 DNA: TGTGCCATCACCCGGGACAGGGCCAAAGAGACC.

To note about this clone: Read data end 3 residues before the CDR3 end; the end is taken from the germline J gene. The chain employs TRBV6-2 or TRBV6-3 and TRBJ2-3; TRBD2 matches at 9 bases. The CDR3 runs 16 residues. V shed 5 bases and J 6 bases; nucleotides not matched to a gene: 12. Per the germline V gene, CDR1 is MNHEY and CDR2 is SVGEGT. The chain's CDR3 is CASSKGSGGGADTQYF. The covered CDR3 bases are TGTGCCAGCAGTAAGGGCTCTGGCGGGGGGGCGGATACG.

As to this clone: The CDR3 end is not reached by the read, which stops 3 residues before it; the germline J gene fills it in. The rearrangement links TRBV19 to TRBJ2-5, with D hard to call. Germline loops: CDR1 LNHDA, CDR2 SQIVND (reference sequence). V was pared by 1 base and J by 5 bases, with 5 bases between. The CDR3 is 12 residues long. The sequenced part of the CDR3 DNA is TGTGCCAGTAGTATAGCCGGGGAGACC. Amino acids: CASSIAGET. The CDR3 in full is CASSIAGETQYF.

Points on this clone: The read ends 3 residues before the CDR3 terminus; that terminus is restored from the germline J gene. The chain recombines TRBV29-1 with TRBJ2-2, with a tentative D call TRBD1 (5 bases). The CDR3 has 12 residues. Germline V CDR1 and CDR2: SQVTM, ANQGSEA. V was clipped by 5 bases and J by 5 bases, with 9 bases between them. This chain's CDR3 is CSVSRETGELFF. The sequenced CDR3 bases are TGCAGCGTTAGCAGGGAAACCGGGGAG.

Concerning this clone: The missing CDR3 end, 3 residues past where the read stops, is filled in from the germline J gene. This chain joins TRBV18 and TRBJ2-3; D is possibly TRBD1 (5 bases). The V gene's germline CDR1 is KGHSH and CDR2 LQKENI. The length of the CDR3 is 15 residues. The sequenced CDR3 bases are TGTGCCAGCTCACCAAATAGGGGTATCAATCAGCCG. Residues: CASSPNRGINQP. The full CDR3 reads CASSPNRGINQPQYF.

In regard to this clone: Read coverage stops 3 residues before the CDR3 terminus; the germline J gene supplies the remainder. The chain joins TRBV7-3 to TRBJ2-1; 9 bases agree with TRBD2. The CDR3 extends over 15 amino acids. V lost 1 base to trimming and J lost 4 bases; unmatched junction nucleotides: 2. The germline V gene has CDR1 SGHTA and CDR2 FQGTGA. CDR3 residues: CASSLKAGGYNEQFF. The part of the CDR3 DNA that was read is TGTGCCAGCAGCTTAAAAGCGGGGGGTTACAATGAG.

Points on this clone: The CDR3 goes on 3 residues after the read ends, and that part is filled in from the germline J gene. The chain joins TRBV2 to TRBJ2-3; 8 bases are a match to TRBD2. CDR3 length equals 13 residues. In germline, CDR1 is SNHLY, CDR2 FYNNEI. With V trimmed by 8 bases and J by 1 base, 2 bases remained unmatched. CDR3 loop: CASGSGGTDTQYF. CDR3 DNA, as far as it was read: TGTGCCAGCGGTAGCGGGGGCACAGATACG.

As to this clone: The read terminates 3 residues before the CDR3 end, so the remaining end is supplied by the germline J gene. J is TRBJ2-3 and V is TRBV7-2; 8 bases are shared with TRBD2. Germline loops: CDR1 SGHTA, CDR2 FQGNSA. This CDR3 has 15 amino acids. The J segment lost 0 bases and the V segment lost 2 bases, leaving 1 base of the junction unmatched. CDR3 DNA, as far as it was read: TGTGCCAGCAGCTTAACTAGCGGCAGCACAGATACG. Its protein product is CASSLTSGSTDT. The full CDR3 reads CASSLTSGSTDTQYF.

On this clone itself: The read ends 3 residues before the CDR3 terminus; that terminus is restored from the germline J gene. The gene calls are TRBV20-1 and TRBJ2-3; TRBD1 aligns across 10 bases. After removal of 5 bases from V and 3 bases from J, the junction contained 5 bases not matched to a gene. The CDR3 extends over 14 amino acids. Germline lookup yields CDR1 DFQATT and CDR2 SNEGSKA (reference sequence). CDR3 amino acids: CSAGRTGGTDTQYF. Incomplete CDR3 DNA: TGCAGTGCTGGACGGACAGGGGGAACAGATACG.

Note on this clone: The CDR3 is cut off 3 residues early in the read; its end comes from the germline J gene. The chain is built from TRBV7-9 and TRBJ2-3, with 9 nucleotides matching TRBD1. The germline CDR1 and CDR2 sequences are SEHNR and FQNEAQ (reference sequence). This CDR3 has 12 residues. CDR3 sequence: CARPGQGEPQYF. The CDR3 DNA, read in part, is TGTGCCAGACCGGGACAGGGTGAGCCG.

About this clone: The sequenced fragment ends 3 residues before the CDR3 boundary, so the rest is inferred from the germline J gene. This chain connects TRBV19 to TRBJ1-2; possibly TRBD1 for D (6 bases). The length of the CDR3 is 14 residues. Germline CDR1 is LNHDA and CDR2 is SQIVND (reference sequence). CDR3 DNA, as far as it was read: TGTGCCAGTAGTATTTCCGGGACAATGAGGGGC. Amino acids: CASSISGTMRG. The whole CDR3 sequence is CASSISGTMRGYTF.

On this clone itself: Read coverage stops 3 residues before the CDR3 terminus; the germline J gene supplies the remainder. The chain links TRBV7-6 to TRBJ1-2; D is ambiguous. The CDR3 extends over 15 amino acids. Germline assignment: CDR1 SGHVS and CDR2 FNYEAQ. Trimming shortened V by 1 base and J by 0 bases, and 9 bases separated the two germline ends. The part of the CDR3 DNA that was read is TGTGCCAGCAGCTTAGAAACAGCAACTAACTATGGC. Protein: CASSLETATNYG. The CDR3 as a whole reads CASSLETATNYGYTF.

On this clone itself: The sequenced fragment ends 3 residues before the CDR3 boundary, so the rest is inferred from the germline J gene. The J gene is TRBJ1-4, the V gene TRBV10-3, with TRBD1 matching over 7 bases. The length of the CDR3 is 17 residues. Looked up from germline, CDR1 is ENHRY and CDR2 is SYGVKD. The sequenced part of the CDR3 DNA is TGTGCCATCAGTGGCGGACAGGTTAGCTCTGGGGCCAACGTA. It yields the protein CAISGGQVSSGANV. The full-length CDR3 reads as CAISGGQVSSGANVLFF.